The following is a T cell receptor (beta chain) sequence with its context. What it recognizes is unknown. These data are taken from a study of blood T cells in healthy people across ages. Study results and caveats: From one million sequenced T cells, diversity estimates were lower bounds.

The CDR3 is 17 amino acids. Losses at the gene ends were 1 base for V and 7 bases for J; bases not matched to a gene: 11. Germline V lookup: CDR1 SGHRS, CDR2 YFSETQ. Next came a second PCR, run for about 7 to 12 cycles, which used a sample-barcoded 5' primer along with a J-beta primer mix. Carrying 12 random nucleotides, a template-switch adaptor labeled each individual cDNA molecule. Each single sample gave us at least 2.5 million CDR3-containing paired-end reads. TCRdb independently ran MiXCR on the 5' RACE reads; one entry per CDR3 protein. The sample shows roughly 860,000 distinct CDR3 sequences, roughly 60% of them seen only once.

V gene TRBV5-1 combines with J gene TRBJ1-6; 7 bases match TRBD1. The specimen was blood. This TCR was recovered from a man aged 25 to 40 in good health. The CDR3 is CASSLNSQGLSNSPLHF. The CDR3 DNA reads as TGCGCCAGCAGCTTGAATTCACAGGGGCTATCGAATTCACCCCTCCACTTT.